These 15 T cell receptor beta chains share one sample of origin, sequenced in a study of vaccination and CD4 T cells after COVID-19. Their antigen targets remain unknown. As for treatment: approximately 9-day PBMC culture with coronavirus spike peptide pools or control peptides (ViraFEST assay). Sequenced with the Oncomine TCR Beta short-read assay was DNA taken from cultured CD4+ T cells. MiXCR was run by TCRdb on the PCR reads, yielding one entry per CDR3 protein. The table records about 9,800 distinct CDR3 sequences, about two fifths of them present only once. The sequencing input was CD4+ T cells from blood, cultured in vitro. The origin of the receptors is a human donor who had recovered from COVID-19.

This clonotype showed up just a few times. J is TRBJ2-7 and V is TRBV2; D gene uncertain. The CDR3 has 14 residues. CDR1 and CDR2 from the germline V gene are SNHLY and FYNNEI. Trimming left V 4 bases short and J 1 base short, with 11 bases between. CDR3 nucleotides: TGTGCCAGCAGTGTCGCCGTCACTTCCTACGAGCAGTACTTC. The encoded protein is CASSVAVTSYEQYF.

This clonotype was counted only a few times. V usage is TRBV6-1 and J usage is TRBJ1-3; D gene uncertain. Per the germline V gene, CDR1 is MNHNS and CDR2 is SASEGT. V dropped 7 bases and J dropped 4 bases, with 20 bases sitting between them. The CDR3 covers 16 residues. The CDR3 loop reads CASTPGRSSGGNTIYF. In nucleotides, the CDR3 is TGTGCCAGCACCCCCGGACGTTCTTCGGGAGGAAACACCATATATTTT.

The rearrangement uses TRBV2 and TRBJ2-2; a possible D gene is TRBD1 (5 bases). The V end was cut by 7 bases, the J end by 3 bases, with 15 bases between. CDR3 length: 15 amino acids. In germline, CDR1 is SNHLY, CDR2 FYNNEI. CDR3 DNA sequence: TGTGCCAGCACCTCGCGACAGTCCTACACCGGGGAGCTGTTTTTT. It encodes CASTSRQSYTGELFF.

The genes are TRBV6-2 or TRBV6-3 and TRBJ1-5; TRBD1 agrees at 9 bases. There are 15 residues in the CDR3. From germline, CDR1 is MNHEY and CDR2 SVGEGT. Trimming took 6 bases from V and 6 from J; bases not matched to a gene: 9. CDR3 loop: CASSKDRGRPQPQHF. CDR3 in DNA: TGTGCCAGCAGCAAGGACAGGGGTAGACCTCAGCCCCAGCATTTT.

This chain joins TRBV20-1 and TRBJ2-5, with TRBD1 matching 7 bases. Germline lookup yields CDR1 DFQATT and CDR2 SNEGSKA (reference sequence). V was pared by 3 bases and J by 2 bases, with 3 bases of the junction left unmatched. CDR3 size: 13 residues. CDR3 bases: TGCAGTGCTAGGGGGACAGCTCAAGAGACCCAGTACTTC. It specifies CSARGTAQETQYF.

V gene TRBV19 combines with J gene TRBJ1-2, with 9 bases aligning to TRBD1. This CDR3 is 15 amino acids long. V shed 5 bases, J shed 4 bases, and the junction held 8 bases outside the gene matches. Per the germline V gene, CDR1 is LNHDA and CDR2 is SQIVND (reference sequence). The CDR3 loop reads CASSLGTGPLYGYTF. The CDR3 DNA is TGTGCCAGTAGTCTCGGGACAGGGCCCCTCTATGGCTACACCTTC.

Regarding this clonotype: The germline gene is not matched at one end of the junction; a read error may be the cause. V is TRBV12-3 or TRBV12-4 and J is TRBJ1-5; a weak D match, TRBD1 (5 bases). The CDR3 has 14 amino acids. In DNA, the CDR3 is TGTGCCGGCAGTACCCTGGGGGAGGGGCAGCCCCAGCATTTT. Encoded protein: CAGSTLGEGQPQHF.

This clonotype was seen only a few times. The rearrangement uses TRBV20-1 and TRBJ2-6, with 10 bases that match TRBD2. There are 18 residues in the CDR3. CDR1 is DFQATT, CDR2 SNEGSKA, per germline (reference sequence). The J segment lost 2 bases and the V segment lost 1 base, leaving 8 bases of the junction unmatched. CDR3 in DNA: TGCAGTGCTAGAGTAGCGAGCGGGGGGGCCCCTGGGGCCAACGTCCTGACTTTC. Its protein is CSARVASGGAPGANVLTF.

A note on this clonotype: A junction end diverges from the germline sequence, so it may reflect a read error. This chain links TRBV20-1 with TRBJ2-5; D is undetermined. Germline V gene data show CDR1 as DFQATT and CDR2 as SNEGSKA (reference sequence). The CDR3 loop spans 12 amino acids. CDR3 DNA sequence: TGCAGTGCCAGAGGAGTACAAGAGACCCAGTACTTC. Encoded protein: CSARGVQETQYF.

This clonotype was counted only a few times. The CDR3 DNA follows: TGTGCCAGCAGCTTTAGCGGGGGGCGTGGAGAGACCCAGTACTTC. Its translation is CASSFSGGRGETQYF. J is TRBJ2-5 and V is TRBV7-2; TRBD2 aligns across 10 bases. J was trimmed by 4 bases and V by 3 bases; bases with no gene match: 5. Germline assignment: CDR1 SGHTA and CDR2 FQGNSA. This CDR3 contains 15 residues.

The chain is built from TRBV5-4 and TRBJ2-3; 9 bases map to TRBD2. The length of the CDR3 is 15 residues. V gave up 5 bases and J gave up 8 bases; unmatched junction bases: 12. Germline V lookup: CDR1 SGHNT, CDR2 YYREEE (reference sequence). The chain's CDR3 is CASRLAGAAVGTQYF. DNA for the CDR3: TGTGCCAGCAGATTAGCGGGGGCCGCGGTGGGTACGCAGTATTTT.

This clonotype came up a few times. The chain uses TRBV20-1 and TRBJ1-2; no clear D. The CDR3 totals 13 residues. CDR1 DFQATT and CDR2 SNEGSKA come from the germline V gene (reference sequence). The ends were cut back, 3 bases at V and 8 bases at J, with 16 bases in the middle. The CDR3 region is CSASVTGPGGYTF. The CDR3 DNA reads as TGCAGTGCTAGTGTTACCGGGCCCGGGGGCTACACCTTC.

This clonotype was counted between two and nine times. This chain joins TRBV2 and TRBJ2-7, with D hard to call. V lost 5 bases and J lost 6, with 8 bases in between. The CDR3 spans 11 residues. Germline CDR1 is SNHLY and CDR2 is FYNNEI. CDR3 DNA sequence: TGTGCCAGCAGTAGCGAGATCGAGCAGTACTTC. It yields the protein CASSSEIEQYF.

The chain carries TRBV6-1 and TRBJ2-1; D possibly matches TRBD1 or TRBD2 (5 bases each). The CDR3 contains 13 residues. CDR1 MNHNS and CDR2 SASEGT come from the germline V gene. With 6 bases removed from V and 5 bases from J, the gap between germline ends came to 11 bases. CDR3 nucleotide sequence: TGTGCCAGCAGGAGGGGCTCGAACAATGAGCAGTTCTTC. Translated, it gives CASRRGSNNEQFF.

The genes are TRBV20-1 and TRBJ2-5, with a possible D match to TRBD1 (6 bases). V was trimmed by 4 bases and J by 2 bases, leaving 11 bases between them. This CDR3 is built from 13 residues. Looked up from germline, CDR1 is DFQATT and CDR2 is SNEGSKA (reference sequence). The chain's CDR3 is CSAIMTGQETQYF. CDR3 coding DNA: TGCAGTGCTATTATGACAGGACAAGAGACCCAGTACTTC.